This T cell receptor beta chain was sequenced for a study of T cell responses to AZD1222 COVID-19 vaccine. TCRdb's copy holds only in-frame clones and misses some; the assay was immunoSEQ multiplex PCR. This table has approximately 190,000 clones, just over 90% appearing once. For this clone: What it recognizes is unknown.

Looked up from germline, CDR1 is MGHRA and CDR2 is YSYEKL. The CDR3 has 12 residues. The germline V and J ends were trimmed by 0 bases and 11 bases, with 8 bases remaining between them. Study-wide findings and caveats: Clonal diversity may have been underestimated in mostly white British donors. It was only a handful of AZD1222 recipients who were seropositive at baseline. Increased Spike-specific TCR breadth and depth were observed after two AZD1222 doses.

The sequence was obtained from an adult in good health. The V call is TRBV4-1, the J call TRBJ2-1; no firm D call. Specimen: peripheral blood, collected on day 0 of AZD1222 vaccination. As DNA, the CDR3 is TGCGCCAGCAGCCAAGATCCCCCCAAGCAGTTCTTC. This encodes CASSQDPPKQFF.